One and the same sample provided the 25 T cell receptor beta chains below, sequenced in a study of blood T cells in healthy people across ages. A second roughly 7 to 12 cycle PCR used barcoded and J-beta primers. In TCRdb, the 5' RACE reads were re-called with MiXCR into one record per CDR3 protein. The sample lists roughly 500,000 distinct CDR3 sequences, 25% to 30% occurring once. The sequenced sample consisted of blood. The receptors were sampled from a woman in her 70s in good health.

The V call is TRBV5-1, the J call TRBJ1-6, with D perhaps matching TRBD1 (6 bases). Germline V CDR1 and CDR2: SGHRS, YFSETQ. This CDR3 is 15 amino acids long. Trimming took off 0 bases at V and 8 bases at J, with 12 bases between the two ends. CDR3 region: CASSLAGGRDSPLHF. The CDR3 nucleotides are TGCGCCAGCAGCTTGGCCGGGGGGCGAGATTCACCCCTCCACTTT.

The table lists this clonotype with a few counts. This chain connects TRBV20-1 to TRBJ2-3, with 11 bases identical to TRBD2. The germline gives CDR1 DFQATT, CDR2 SNEGSKA (reference sequence). The ends lost 6 bases at V and 6 bases at J; junction bases unmatched: 11. The CDR3 is made up of 15 amino acids. CDR3 nucleotide sequence: TGCAGTGCGAAACCGGGACTAGCGGTGGGCGATACGCAGTATTTT. Protein sequence: CSAKPGLAVGDTQYF.

This chain uses TRBV2 with TRBJ2-5; D is undetermined. The CDR3 spans 13 residues. V was clipped by 4 bases and J by 2 bases, with 8 bases between them. Germline lookup yields CDR1 SNHLY and CDR2 FYNNEI. This CDR3 reads CASSAVGQETQYF. CDR3 sequence (DNA): TGTGCCAGCAGTGCGGTGGGGCAAGAGACCCAGTACTTC. The full variable domain, with the rest looked up from reference TRBV2 and TRBJ2-5, is EPEVTQTPSHQVTQMGQEVILRCVPISNHLYFYWYRQILGQKVEFLVSFYNNEISEKSEIFDDQFSVERPDGSNFTLKIRSTKLEDSAMYFCASSAVGQETQYFGPGTRLLVL.

The genes are TRBV12-3 or TRBV12-4 and TRBJ1-2, with 10 bases matching TRBD1. The CDR3 is 12 amino acids. Trimming cost V 6 bases and J 8 bases; bases outside gene matches: 3. The CDR3 loop is CASRDRGQGYTF. The CDR3 DNA sequence: TGTGCCAGCAGAGACAGGGGGCAGGGCTACACCTTC.

The chain uses TRBV20-1 and TRBJ2-2; D ambiguous. The germline V gene has CDR1 DFQATT and CDR2 SNEGSKA (reference sequence). This CDR3 comprises 12 residues. V lost 5 bases, J lost 5 bases, and 9 bases lay in between. In nucleotides, the CDR3 is TGCAGTGCTCCCGGCCGTACCGGGGAGCTGTTTTTT. It encodes CSAPGRTGELFF.

The chain has TRBV6-6 and TRBJ2-5; D is ambiguous. Germline lookup yields CDR1 MNHNY and CDR2 SVGAGI (reference sequence). Trimming removed 7 bases at V and 1 base at J, with 16 bases between. This CDR3 is built from 15 residues. The CDR3 spells CASTATEQPQETQYF. CDR3 nucleotides: TGTGCCAGCACCGCCACAGAACAACCCCAAGAGACCCAGTACTTC.

This clonotype was observed a few times. V usage is TRBV20-1 and J usage is TRBJ1-1; the D is unclear. The CDR3 sequence is 11 residues long. V was trimmed by 3 bases and J by 1 base, leaving 3 bases between them. From germline, CDR1 is DFQATT and CDR2 SNEGSKA (reference sequence). As DNA, the CDR3 is TGCAGTGCTAGTAGGAACACTGAAGCTTTCTTT. It encodes CSASRNTEAFF.

This clonotype turned up a few times. This chain connects TRBV4-3 to TRBJ2-5; 14 nucleotides match TRBD2. Germline V gene lookup returns CDR1 LGHNA and CDR2 YSLEER. V lost 1 base and J lost 1; bases outside the gene matches: 8. The CDR3 totals 19 residues. The chain's CDR3 is CASSQGLGTSGGRQETQYF. DNA of the CDR3: TGCGCCAGCAGCCAAGGTCTCGGGACTAGCGGGGGCCGCCAAGAGACCCAGTACTTC.

The J gene is TRBJ1-1, the V gene TRBV4-3; no reliable D call. Looked up from germline, CDR1 is LGHNA and CDR2 is YSLEER. The CDR3 sequence is 13 residues long. V lost 2 bases and J lost 3, with 7 bases in between. In nucleotides, the CDR3 is TGCGCCAGCAGCCAAAATGACTACACTGAAGCTTTCTTT. Amino acid sequence: CASSQNDYTEAFF.

The V and J genes are TRBV20-1 and TRBJ1-5; D uncertain. Trimming shortened V by 3 bases and J by 7 bases, and 16 bases separated the two germline ends. CDR1 and CDR2 (germline): DFQATT, SNEGSKA (reference sequence). CDR3 length equals 14 residues. The CDR3 region has the DNA TGCAGTGCTAGTACGGGGATCCGAGGGCAGCCCCAGCATTTT. Translation: CSASTGIRGQPQHF.

The V gene is TRBV4-2, the J gene TRBJ2-5; a weak D match, TRBD2 (5 bases). The CDR3 loop spans 14 amino acids. V was pared by 0 bases and J by 3 bases, with 8 bases between. Germline assignment: CDR1 LGHNA and CDR2 YNFKEQ. As DNA, the CDR3 is TGTGCCAGCAGCCAAGAGGGAGCGGAAGAGACCCAGTACTTC. Its translation is CASSQEGAEETQYF.

The chain couples TRBV7-2 to TRBJ2-5; maybe TRBD2 (5 bases). The germline V and J ends were trimmed by 4 bases and 11 bases, with 17 bases remaining between them. The CDR3 has 13 amino acids. Germline loops: CDR1 SGHTA, CDR2 FQGNSA. CDR3 in amino acids: CASSSLGPWEQYF. DNA for the CDR3: TGTGCCAGCAGCTCCCTTGGTCCGTGGGAGCAGTACTTC.

The gene calls are TRBV5-6 and TRBJ2-5; 10 bases map to TRBD1. CDR3 length: 18 residues. Germline values: CDR1 SGHDT, CDR2 YYEEEE. The J segment lost 5 bases and the V segment lost 1 base, leaving 14 bases of the junction unmatched. The CDR3 DNA follows: TGTGCCAGCAGCTTGCCGGGATTGGGGGACAGGGGTCAGGAGACCCAGTACTTC. Protein product: CASSLPGLGDRGQETQYF. The complete variable domain, with remaining parts taken from reference TRBV5-6 and TRBJ2-5, reads DAGVTQSPTHLIKTRGQQVTLRCSPKSGHDTVSWYQQALGQGPQFIFQYYEEEERQRGNFPDRFSGHQFPNYSSELNVNALLLGDSALYLCASSLPGLGDRGQETQYFGPGTRLLVL.

Many counts were recorded for this clonotype. The V gene is TRBV9, the J gene TRBJ2-2; 12 bases are shared with TRBD2. Trimming cost V 3 bases and J 6 bases; bases outside gene matches: 6. The CDR3 is 16 amino acids. The V gene's germline CDR1 is SGDLS and CDR2 YYNGEE. CDR3: CASSAMTSGGAGELFF. In DNA form, the CDR3 reads TGTGCCAGCAGCGCAATGACTAGCGGGGGTGCCGGGGAGCTGTTTTTT.

This clonotype has a count of ten or more. The chain combines TRBV5-1 with TRBJ2-5; tentatively, D is TRBD1 or TRBD2 (5 bases each). V lost 4 bases and J 5 bases, leaving 12 bases between the germline ends. CDR1 is SGHRS, CDR2 YFSETQ, per germline. The CDR3 length is 13 residues. In DNA form, the CDR3 reads TGCGCCAGCAGCATGGAAGGGGACGAGACCCAGTACTTC. It encodes CASSMEGDETQYF.

This clonotype was detected a few times. The CDR3 coding sequence is TGTGCCAGAGGCTATAGCGGGGGGGGAAACAATGAGCAGTTCTTC. Its translation is CARGYSGGGNNEQFF. The V and J genes are TRBV6-6 and TRBJ2-1, with 11 bases fitting TRBD2. The trim removed 9 bases at V and 5 bases at J, leaving 9 bases unmatched. The CDR3 consists of 15 residues. Germline CDR1 and CDR2: MNHNY and SVGAGI (reference sequence).

J is TRBJ1-5 and V is TRBV29-1; D possibly corresponds to TRBD1 (6 bases). In germline, CDR1 is SQVTM, CDR2 ANQGSEA. CDR3 length: 15 amino acids. Trimming removed 4 bases at V and 0 bases at J, with 13 bases between. The CDR3, as DNA: TGCAGCGTTGCGGCAGGGGCGAATAGCAATCAGCCCCAGCATTTT. It encodes CSVAAGANSNQPQHF.

This clonotype has a handful of counts. The V and J genes are TRBV7-2 and TRBJ2-3; tentatively, D is TRBD2 (6 bases). The CDR3 extends over 15 amino acids. Between the trimmed V and J ends, which lost 7 bases and 5 bases, there was a span of 19 bases. CDR1 SGHTA and CDR2 FQGNSA come from the germline V gene. The CDR3 reads CASTLKGGAVDTQYF. The CDR3 DNA sequence: TGTGCCAGCACTTTAAAAGGAGGGGCCGTAGATACGCAGTATTTT.

The J gene is TRBJ1-1, the V gene TRBV6-2 or TRBV6-3, with 7 bases identical to TRBD1. Germline V gives CDR1 MNHEY, CDR2 SVGEGT. The CDR3 is made up of 11 amino acids. The V gene end was trimmed by 8 bases and the J gene end by 10 bases; junction bases not matched to a gene: 7. Written as DNA, the CDR3 is TGTGCCAGCGGGTCGGCAGGGGGAGCTTTCTTT. It is translated as CASGSAGGAFF.

For the CDR3, the DNA is TGTGCCAGCAGCAGGACCCAGGGGGCTGGGGGTGAAGCTTTCTTT. This codes for CASSRTQGAGGEAFF. J is TRBJ1-1 and V is TRBV7-9; 8 bases are a match to TRBD1. This CDR3 comprises 15 residues. Looked up from germline, CDR1 is SEHNR and CDR2 is FQNEAQ (reference sequence). With 5 bases clipped from V and 7 bases from J, the junction kept 12 bases outside the gene matches.

The chain links TRBV28 to TRBJ1-5, with D maybe TRBD1 (5 bases). Trimming pared 4 bases from V and 3 bases from J, leaving 13 bases between. The CDR3 runs 15 residues. Germline CDR1 and CDR2: MDHEN and SYDVKM. The CDR3 here is CASSSSTAYNQPQHF. Here the CDR3 DNA reads TGTGCCAGCAGTTCGTCGACAGCCTACAATCAGCCCCAGCATTTT.

This clonotype turned up a few times. The rearrangement uses TRBV4-1 and TRBJ1-2, with 10 bases matching TRBD1. The CDR3 runs to 14 residues. Unmatched junction bases numbered 3, after V lost 1 base and J lost 7 bases. Germline V gives CDR1 MGHRA, CDR2 YSYEKL. CDR3 nucleotide sequence: TGCGCCAGCAGCCAAGGACAGGGGGCGCCTGGCTACACCTTC. It yields the protein CASSQGQGAPGYTF.

This clonotype was observed a handful of times. This chain uses TRBV7-9 with TRBJ2-5, with TRBD2 identical over 10 bases. Germline V CDR1 and CDR2: SEHNR, FQNEAQ (reference sequence). V shed 3 bases and J 1 base; nucleotides not matched to a gene: 2. The CDR3 has 15 residues. The CDR3 loop reads CASSLQRGGQETQYF. The CDR3 bases are TGTGCCAGCAGCTTGCAGCGGGGGGGCCAAGAGACCCAGTACTTC. Drawing the rest from reference TRBV7-9 and TRBJ2-5, the complete variable domain is DTGVSQNPRHKITKRGQNVTFRCDPISEHNRLYWYRQTLGQGPEFLTYFQNEAQLEKSRLLSDRFSAERPKGSFSTLEIQRTEQGDSAMYLCASSLQRGGQETQYFGPGTRLLVL.

This clonotype was seen only once. The V and J genes are TRBV24-1 and TRBJ2-1; possible D gene TRBD1, 6 bases. The CDR3 totals 16 residues. Germline lookup yields CDR1 KGHDR and CDR2 SFDVKD. V lost 1 base and J lost 5, with 14 bases in between. The CDR3 nucleotides read TGTGCCACCAGTGATTTCGCCAGGGGAGTCCACAATGAGCAGTTCTTC. Translating it yields CATSDFARGVHNEQFF.

This clonotype was detected only a few times. This chain joins TRBV3-1 and TRBJ2-7; 7 bases map to TRBD1. The trim removed 4 bases at V and 3 bases at J, leaving 6 bases unmatched. This CDR3 is 14 amino acids long. Looked up from germline, CDR1 is LGHDT and CDR2 is YNNKEL (reference sequence). The CDR3 reads CASSRGGSYYEQYF. In DNA, the CDR3 is TGTGCCAGCAGCCGAGGGGGCTCGTACTACGAGCAGTACTTC.